This T cell receptor beta chain comes out of a study of cytomegalovirus exposure and HLA in healthy donors. Notes on the study in general: Accounts indicate the classifier identified cytomegalovirus status with strong specificity and sensitivity.

The CDR3 consists of 15 residues. With 5 bases removed from V and 0 bases from J, the gap between germline ends came to 10 bases. Germline CDR1 SEHNR, CDR2 FQNEAQ (reference sequence). Some clones are missing from TCRdb's copy, which holds only in-frame ones; the method was immunoSEQ multiplex PCR. The sample holds some 160,000 clones, roughly 91% seen once. A note on this clone: Antigen: not known.

The donors formed part of the roughly 110-subject validation cohort, distinct from the approximately 640-subject first cohort. Sequencing was performed on PBMCs. V is TRBV7-9 and J is TRBJ1-4; D is unresolved. The receptor was derived from a man aged 18 to 35 in good health and CMV-seronegative. Here the CDR3 DNA reads TGTGCCAGCAGCCCCAACGTAGCAACTAATGAAAAACTGTTTTTT. Protein sequence: CASSPNVATNEKLFF. Variable domain in full (rest from reference TRBV7-9 and TRBJ1-4): DTGVSQNPRHKITKRGQNVTFRCDPISEHNRLYWYRQTLGQGPEFLTYFQNEAQLEKSRLLSDRFSAERPKGSFSTLEIQRTEQGDSAMYLCASSPNVATNEKLFFGSGTQLSVL.